The TCR beta chain under discussion was sequenced for a study of shared clonotypes between healthy human individuals. Study background: Every donor yielded three CD4 naive, three CD4 memory, two CD8 naive and one CD8 memory plate.

To note about this clone: The antigen remains undetermined.

Whole-study findings and limits: Only a few donors were included, so the genetic and exposure-history diversity represented was limited.

Only in-frame clones appear in the TCRdb table, and some are missing; sequencing was by immunoSEQ multiplex PCR. Of approximately 500,000 clones in the sample, approximately 95% are singletons; the top ten hold less than 0.06%. Germline lookup yields CDR1 SNHLY and CDR2 FYNNEI. This CDR3 is built from 15 residues. V was clipped by 10 bases and J by 5 bases, with 24 bases between them. The donors, healthy adults who were HIV-negative, had experienced no recent acute infections or vaccinations. The sequencing sample was made of naive CD4+ T cells sorted from blood. Subset specified: CD45RA+ positively selected. V is TRBV2 and J is TRBJ2-7, with D possibly TRBD2 on 5 matching bases. This sequence originates from a woman aged 25 to 39 in good health. The CDR3 coding sequence is TGTGCCATCCCGCTTCGGGGTGGAAGATCCAACGAGCAGTACTTC. Its translation is CAIPLRGGRSNEQYF.